Shown below are 17 T cell receptor beta chains from a single sample sequenced in a study of CD4 T cells in relation to SARS-CoV-2 and coronaviruses. These receptors lack a known antigen. Method: immunoSEQ multiplex PCR; TCRdb's copy keeps in-frame clones and lacks some. The profile shows about 36,000 clones, more than 60% of them singletons. What was sequenced was memory CD4+ T cells from PBMCs, cultured in vitro. Source of these receptors: an adult with COVID-19.

The chain links TRBV6-4 to TRBJ1-3; a possible D gene is TRBD1 (5 bases). Trimming left V 3 bases short and J 9 bases short, with 21 bases between. CDR3 size: 16 residues. Germline lookup yields CDR1 MRHNA and CDR2 SNTAGT. The CDR3 region is CASSEQTGTQSVTIYF. In DNA form, the CDR3 reads TGTGCCAGCAGTGAGCAAACCGGGACCCAGAGCGTCACCATATATTTT.

This clone was found a few times. The V call is TRBV2, the J call TRBJ2-7, with TRBD2 identical over 7 bases. Trimming at V came to 6 bases and at J to 6 bases, leaving 5 bases not matched to a gene. Germline V lookup: CDR1 SNHLY, CDR2 FYNNEI. This CDR3 comprises 12 residues. This chain's CDR3 is CASRSGVGEQYF. In DNA, the CDR3 is TGTGCCAGCAGGAGCGGGGTGGGCGAGCAGTACTTC.

This clone has more than one count but fewer than ten. The CDR3: CASSEGWRVYNSPLHF. The DNA of the CDR3 is TGTGCCAGCAGTGAGGGTTGGAGGGTTTATAATTCACCCCTCCACTTT. The chain is built from TRBV2 and TRBJ1-6; D not resolved. CDR1 and CDR2 from the germline V gene are SNHLY and FYNNEI. Trimming shortened V by 3 bases and J by 4 bases, and 13 bases separated the two germline ends. The length of the CDR3 is 16 residues.

The chain recombines TRBV12-3 or TRBV12-4 with TRBJ2-5; D not certain. Trimming removed 5 bases from V and 2 bases from J, with 9 bases in between. The CDR3 runs to 13 residues. The CDR3 spells CASSKAVQETQYF. The CDR3 bases are TGTGCCAGCAGTAAAGCCGTACAAGAGACCCAGTACTTC.

The V call is TRBV5-1, the J call TRBJ2-7, with 8 bases that match TRBD2. CDR3 length: 13 amino acids. The germline V gene has CDR1 SGHRS and CDR2 YFSETQ. V trimming: 4 bases; J trimming: 2 bases; junction bases outside the gene matches: 2. The CDR3 here is CASSPGLAYEQYF. The CDR3, as DNA: TGCGCCAGCAGCCCGGGACTAGCCTACGAGCAGTACTTC.

The rearrangement uses TRBV5-5 and TRBJ2-1, with a possible D match to TRBD2 (5 bases). This CDR3 is 15 amino acids long. Trimming took 4 bases from V and 4 from J, leaving 15 bases between them. Germline CDR1 is SGHKS and CDR2 is YYEKEE (reference sequence). The CDR3 reads CASSRTEVFYNEQFF. The CDR3 region has the DNA TGTGCCAGCAGCCGGACGGAGGTCTTTTACAATGAGCAGTTCTTC. The full variable domain, in which reference TRBV5-5 and TRBJ2-1 provide the parts outside the CDR3, is DAGVTQSPTHLIKTRGQQVTLRCSPISGHKSVSWYQQVLGQGPQFIFQYYEKEERGRGNFPDRFSARQFPNYSSELNVNALLLGDSALYLCASSRTEVFYNEQFFGPGTRLTVL.

The genes are TRBV7-9 and TRBJ2-1; D gene ambiguous. With 0 bases removed from V and 8 bases from J, the gap between germline ends came to 11 bases. The CDR3 totals 14 residues. In germline, CDR1 is SEHNR, CDR2 FQNEAQ (reference sequence). The CDR3 is CASSLAERFDEQFF. The DNA of the CDR3 is TGTGCCAGCAGCTTAGCCGAAAGGTTCGATGAGCAGTTCTTC. Full variable domain (missing parts from reference TRBV7-9 and TRBJ2-1): DTGVSQNPRHKITKRGQNVTFRCDPISEHNRLYWYRQTLGQGPEFLTYFQNEAQLEKSRLLSDRFSAERPKGSFSTLEIQRTEQGDSAMYLCASSLAERFDEQFFGPGTRLTVL.

The chain employs TRBV4-1 and TRBJ1-1; D call uncertain. The CDR3 is 13 amino acids. CDR1 and CDR2 from the germline V gene are MGHRA and YSYEKL. The germline V and J ends were trimmed by 1 base and 1 base, with 4 bases remaining between them. Here the CDR3 reads CASSQVGNTEAFF. The CDR3 coding sequence is TGCGCCAGCAGCCAAGTGGGGAACACTGAAGCTTTCTTT.

The chain links TRBV6-4 to TRBJ2-3; 8 nucleotides align to TRBD2. V lost 4 bases to trimming and J lost 0 bases; unmatched junction nucleotides: 3. The CDR3 spans 15 residues. The germline gives CDR1 MRHNA, CDR2 SNTAGT. The CDR3 nucleotides read TGTGCCAGCAGTGCCTCTAGCGGGAGCACAGATACGCAGTATTTT. It codes for CASSASSGSTDTQYF.

The chain has TRBV6-2 or TRBV6-3 and TRBJ2-1, with TRBD2 matching 11 bases. After removal of 5 bases from V and 4 bases from J, the junction contained 7 bases not matched to a gene. The CDR3 runs 16 residues. CDR1 MNHEY and CDR2 SVGEGT come from the germline V gene. As DNA, the CDR3 is TGTGCCAGCAGTGACCCCGGGACTAGCGGATACAATGAGCAGTTCTTC. Translation: CASSDPGTSGYNEQFF.

The J gene is TRBJ2-3, the V gene TRBV9; D possibly matches TRBD1 or TRBD2 (5 bases each). Germline CDR1 is SGDLS and CDR2 is YYNGEE. The CDR3 length is 15 residues. Trimming cost V 0 bases and J 1 base, with 9 bases left between them. The CDR3 coding sequence is TGTGCCAGCAGCGTAGTGGGGGTTGGCACAGATACGCAGTATTTT. Protein: CASSVVGVGTDTQYF.

Of note for this clone: Other DNA sequences of this sample code for an identical CDR3. The V gene is TRBV28, the J gene TRBJ1-4, with a possible D match to TRBD1 (5 bases). Germline loops: CDR1 MDHEN, CDR2 SYDVKM. The CDR3 spans 15 residues. The germline V and J ends were trimmed by 6 bases and 3 bases, with 14 bases remaining between them. The CDR3 reads CASRRLGRSNEKLFF. The CDR3 coding sequence is TGTGCCAGCAGACGACTGGGACGGTCTAATGAAAAACTGTTTTTT.

This chain connects TRBV2 to TRBJ1-5; possibly TRBD1 for D (5 bases). V was shortened by 1 base and J by 10 bases, with 8 bases between the two germline ends. In germline, CDR1 is SNHLY, CDR2 FYNNEI. The CDR3 is made up of 12 amino acids. CDR3 nucleotide sequence: TGTGCCAGCAGTGAAGATACAGGCCCCCAGCATTTT. Protein product: CASSEDTGPQHF.

The rearrangement links TRBV28 to TRBJ2-1, with TRBD2 matching 13 bases. Germline V lookup: CDR1 MDHEN, CDR2 SYDVKM. The CDR3 sequence is 16 residues long. The J segment lost 5 bases and the V segment lost 5 bases, leaving 6 bases of the junction unmatched. The CDR3 sequence is CASSMTSGRFNNEQFF. The CDR3 DNA sequence: TGTGCCAGCAGTATGACTAGCGGGAGGTTTAACAATGAGCAGTTCTTC.

The rearrangement uses TRBV4-3 and TRBJ1-2; D not resolved. The CDR3 covers 16 residues. Germline loops: CDR1 LGHNA, CDR2 YSLEER. The germline V and J ends were trimmed by 0 bases and 2 bases, with 13 bases remaining between them. The CDR3 bases are TGCGCCAGCAGCCAAGATAGTGCCAGTATAAACTATGGCTACACCTTC. The encoded protein is CASSQDSASINYGYTF.

The J gene is TRBJ2-3, the V gene TRBV15; 9 bases agree with TRBD2. CDR1 LNHNV and CDR2 YYDKDF come from the germline V gene (reference sequence). This CDR3 has 16 amino acids. V trimming: 3 bases; J trimming: 6 bases; junction bases outside the gene matches: 10. The CDR3 coding sequence is TGTGCCACCAGCAGCATTAGCGGGAGCCCTCGGGATACGCAGTATTTT. Translating it yields CATSSISGSPRDTQYF.

This clone showed up just a few times. This sequence joins TRBV4-1 and TRBJ1-5; 10 bases fit TRBD1. In germline, CDR1 is MGHRA, CDR2 YSYEKL. V was clipped by 5 bases and J by 5 bases; unmatched bases: 6. The CDR3 totals 15 residues. The CDR3 DNA follows: TGCGCCAGCAGCAAGTCGACAGGGGGCTATCAGCCCCAGCATTTT. As protein: CASSKSTGGYQPQHF.